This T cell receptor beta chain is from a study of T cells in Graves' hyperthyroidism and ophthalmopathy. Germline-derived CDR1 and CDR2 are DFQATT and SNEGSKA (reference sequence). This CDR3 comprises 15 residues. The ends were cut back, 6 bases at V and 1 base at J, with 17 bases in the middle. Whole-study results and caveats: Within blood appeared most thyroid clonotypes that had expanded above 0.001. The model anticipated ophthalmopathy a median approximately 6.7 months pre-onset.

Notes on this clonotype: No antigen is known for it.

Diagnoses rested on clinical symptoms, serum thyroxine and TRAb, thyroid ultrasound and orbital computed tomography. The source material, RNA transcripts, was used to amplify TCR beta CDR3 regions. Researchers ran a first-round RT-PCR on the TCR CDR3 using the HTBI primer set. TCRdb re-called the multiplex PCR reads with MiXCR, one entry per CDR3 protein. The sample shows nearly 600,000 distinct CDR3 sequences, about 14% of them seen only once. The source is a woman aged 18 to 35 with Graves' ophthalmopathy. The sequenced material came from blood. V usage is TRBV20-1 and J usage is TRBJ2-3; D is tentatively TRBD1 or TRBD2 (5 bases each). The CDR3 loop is CSAWDGEQGTDTQYF. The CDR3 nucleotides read TGCAGTGCGTGGGACGGCGAACAGGGCACAGATACGCAGTATTTT.